A selection of T cell receptor beta chains follows, all from one sample in a study of blood T cell repertoires in COVID-19. Here immunoSEQ multiplex PCR was the method, and the copy in TCRdb shows in-frame clones only, minus some. There are about 300,000 clones in the sample; around 89% occur only once, and roughly 6.9% lies in the top ten. The sample consisted of peripheral blood. The receptors shown here come from a woman under 40 who had recovered from COVID-19. CDR3s include the opening cysteine and the closing phenylalanine or tryptophan. Each record gives: V gene, J gene, CDR3 length, D gene, CDR3 DNA, CDR3 protein. A D gene is named only where the DNA matches it firmly.

v_call: TRBV7-9; j_call: TRBJ2-7; cdr3_length: 16; d_call: TRBD1; cdr3_nt: TGTGCCAGCAGGGAACTCGCGGGACAGGCTTTGTTCGAGCAGTACTTC; cdr3_aa: CASRELAGQALFEQYF
v_call: TRBV7-9; j_call: TRBJ1-1; cdr3_length: 14; d_call: NA; cdr3_nt: TGTGCCAGCAGCGATACACAGATGAACACTGAAGCTTTCTTT; cdr3_aa: CASSDTQMNTEAFF
v_call: TRBV4-2; j_call: TRBJ2-1; cdr3_length: 15; d_call: NA; cdr3_nt: TGTGCCAGCAGCCAACAAGAGGGAACCTACAATGAGCAGTTCTTC; cdr3_aa: CASSQQEGTYNEQFF
v_call: TRBV4-3; j_call: TRBJ2-3; cdr3_length: 16; d_call: TRBD2; cdr3_nt: TGCGCCAGCAGCCAAGGGGGACTAGCGGGGGCAGATACGCAGTATTTT; cdr3_aa: CASSQGGLAGADTQYF
v_call: TRBV19; j_call: TRBJ1-4; cdr3_length: 15; d_call: NA; cdr3_nt: TGTGCCAGTAGTATAGATCTGCAGGGTAATGAAAAACTGTTTTTT; cdr3_aa: CASSIDLQGNEKLFF
v_call: TRBV28; j_call: TRBJ1-3; cdr3_length: 17; d_call: TRBD1; cdr3_nt: TGTGCCAGCAGTTTATTTCAAGGGACAGCGTCTGGAAACACCATATATTTT; cdr3_aa: CASSLFQGTASGNTIYF
v_call: TRBV5-6; j_call: TRBJ2-1; cdr3_length: 18; d_call: TRBD2; cdr3_nt: TGTGCCAGCAGCTCGACTAGCGGGGGGGCAGCGTCCTACAATGAGCAGTTCTTC; cdr3_aa: CASSSTSGGAASYNEQFF
v_call: TRBV6-5; j_call: TRBJ1-6; cdr3_length: 14; d_call: TRBD1; cdr3_nt: TGTGCCAGCAGATGGGGACAGGGGAATTCACCCCTCCACTTT; cdr3_aa: CASRWGQGNSPLHF
v_call: TRBV4-1; j_call: TRBJ2-3; cdr3_length: 14; d_call: NA; cdr3_nt: TGCGCCAGCAGCTCGACAGTTAGCACAGATACGCAGTATTTT; cdr3_aa: CASSSTVSTDTQYF
v_call: TRBV5-1; j_call: TRBJ1-6; cdr3_length: 14; d_call: NA; cdr3_nt: TGCGCCAGCAGCCCCATGGGGGCAGAATCACCCCTCCACTTT; cdr3_aa: CASSPMGAESPLHF
v_call: TRBV7-9; j_call: TRBJ1-4; cdr3_length: 16; d_call: TRBD1; cdr3_nt: TGTGCCAGCAGACGGACAGGGGGCTCACCTAATGAAAAACTGTTTTTT; cdr3_aa: CASRRTGGSPNEKLFF
v_call: TRBV9; j_call: TRBJ1-2; cdr3_length: 17; d_call: TRBD1; cdr3_nt: TGTGCCAGCAGCCACGCTCCGGGACAGGGGTGGAGTGATGGCTACACCTTC; cdr3_aa: CASSHAPGQGWSDGYTF
v_call: TRBV20-1; j_call: TRBJ2-4; cdr3_length: 10; d_call: NA; cdr3_nt: TGCAGTGCGGAGAAAAACATTCAGTACTTC; cdr3_aa: CSAEKNIQYF
v_call: TRBV7-8; j_call: TRBJ1-2; cdr3_length: 15; d_call: NA; cdr3_nt: TGTGCCAGCAGCCCCGACAGTTTCCCTTTCTATGGCTACACCTTC; cdr3_aa: CASSPDSFPFYGYTF
v_call: TRBV4-1; j_call: TRBJ1-4; cdr3_length: 15; d_call: NA; cdr3_nt: TGCGCCAGCAGCCAAGATACAGTGGCTAATGAAAAACTGTTTTTT; cdr3_aa: CASSQDTVANEKLFF
v_call: TRBV5-1; j_call: TRBJ2-7; cdr3_length: 13; d_call: TRBD1; cdr3_nt: TGCGCCAGCAGCTGGGACAGCTACTACGAGCAGTACTTC; cdr3_aa: CASSWDSYYEQYF
v_call: TRBV6-2/TRBV6-3; j_call: TRBJ2-7; cdr3_length: 13; d_call: TRBD1; cdr3_nt: TGTGCCAGCAGTTCAGGGGGCGTCTACGAGCAGTACTTC; cdr3_aa: CASSSGGVYEQYF
v_call: TRBV5-6; j_call: TRBJ1-2; cdr3_length: 15; d_call: NA; cdr3_nt: TGTGCCAGCAGCCGATTTACAGAGTCAACCTATGGCTACACCTTC; cdr3_aa: CASSRFTESTYGYTF
v_call: TRBV29-1; j_call: TRBJ2-7; cdr3_length: 14; d_call: TRBD1; cdr3_nt: TGCAGCGTTGGCTCCAGGGGGCTACAGGGCGAGCAGTACTTC; cdr3_aa: CSVGSRGLQGEQYF
v_call: TRBV28; j_call: TRBJ2-7; cdr3_length: 15; d_call: NA; cdr3_nt: TGTGCCAGCAGTTCAAACAGTGAGAGCTCCTACGAGCAGTACTTC; cdr3_aa: CASSSNSESSYEQYF
v_call: TRBV18; j_call: TRBJ2-7; cdr3_length: 15; d_call: TRBD1; cdr3_nt: TGTGCCAGCTCACAGGGCAGGGGGAGCTCCTACGAGCAGTACTTC; cdr3_aa: CASSQGRGSSYEQYF
v_call: TRBV18; j_call: TRBJ2-5; cdr3_length: 14; d_call: TRBD1; cdr3_nt: TGTGCCAGCTCTGGGGACAGTTCAGGACGGACCCAGTACTTC; cdr3_aa: CASSGDSSGRTQYF
v_call: TRBV5-1; j_call: TRBJ1-1; cdr3_length: 15; d_call: NA; cdr3_nt: TGCGCCAGCAGCTTGGCAGGGGCCCGGAACACTGAAGCTTTCTTT; cdr3_aa: CASSLAGARNTEAFF
v_call: TRBV28; j_call: TRBJ2-1; cdr3_length: 16; d_call: TRBD2; cdr3_nt: TGTGCCAGCAGTGTACTAGCGGGGGATTCCTACAATGAGCAGTTCTTC; cdr3_aa: CASSVLAGDSYNEQFF
v_call: TRBV9; j_call: TRBJ2-5; cdr3_length: 15; d_call: TRBD1; cdr3_nt: TGTGCCAGCAGCGACCGACAGGGGGGACGGGAGACCCAGTACTTC; cdr3_aa: CASSDRQGGRETQYF
v_call: TRBV6-5; j_call: TRBJ1-6; cdr3_length: 14; d_call: NA; cdr3_nt: TGTGCCAGCAGTTACTCGTTCAGTAATTCACCCCTCCACTTT; cdr3_aa: CASSYSFSNSPLHF
v_call: TRBV30; j_call: TRBJ1-1; cdr3_length: 15; d_call: TRBD1; cdr3_nt: TGTGCCTGGAGTGTTTACAGGGGATTGGACACTGAAGCTTTCTTT; cdr3_aa: CAWSVYRGLDTEAFF
v_call: TRBV7-9; j_call: TRBJ1-2; cdr3_length: 13; d_call: TRBD1; cdr3_nt: TGTGCCAGCAGCCCGACAGGGAGCCATGGCTACACCTTC; cdr3_aa: CASSPTGSHGYTF
v_call: TRBV30; j_call: TRBJ1-6; cdr3_length: 12; d_call: NA; cdr3_nt: TGTGCCTGGAGTAATACATATTCACCCCTCCACTTT; cdr3_aa: CAWSNTYSPLHF
v_call: TRBV5-1; j_call: TRBJ2-1; cdr3_length: 15; d_call: NA; cdr3_nt: TGCGCCAGCAGCCAGACTGCCTCTACCTACAATGAGCAGTTCTTC; cdr3_aa: CASSQTASTYNEQFF